This T cell receptor beta chain is drawn from a study of post-analysis software for immune sequencing data. Study-level background: The disease courses covered relapsing-remitting, secondary progressive and progressive-relapsing multiple sclerosis. Study-wide results and limits: Multiple sclerosis patients showed significantly lower normalized Chao1 diversity than controls did. With TRBV5-6, TRBV5-1 and TRBV20-1 included, about five TRBV segments were more frequent in patients than in controls.

A word on this clonotype: Its antigen is unidentified.

Unique molecular identifiers tagged the TCR beta cDNA libraries. MiXCR, run by TCRdb on the PCR reads, gives a single entry per CDR3 protein. The sample carries approximately 460,000 distinct CDR3 sequences, nearly 45% recorded once. Germline V gene lookup returns CDR1 SGHDT and CDR2 YYEEEE. The CDR3 is made up of 11 amino acids. With 7 bases removed from V and 5 bases from J, the gap between germline ends came to 9 bases. This chain links TRBV5-6 with TRBJ1-1, with no clear D. The TCR comes from a girl between 10 and 17 years old with multiple sclerosis. The specimen sequenced was blood. The CDR3: CASRSETEAFF. The CDR3 nucleotides are TGTGCCAGCCGTTCGGAGACTGAAGCTTTCTTT.